Detailed here is one TCR beta chain. Patients of the Seattle cohort, enrolled during active infection, were followed longitudinally. Sequencing used immunoSEQ multiplex PCR; TCRdb keeps in-frame clones, though not all of them. This sample has about 130,000 clones, with more than 70% found just once. The record originates from a study of blood T cell repertoires in COVID-19. Trimming took 2 bases from V and 4 from J; bases not matched to a gene: 13. The germline gives CDR1 MNHEY, CDR2 SVGEGT. The CDR3 is 18 residues long. The TCR was taken from a woman of 80 years or more with COVID-19, enrolled during active disease. The chain combines TRBV6-2 or TRBV6-3 with TRBJ2-5; 10 bases match TRBD1. Sequencing was done on a sample of peripheral blood. The CDR3 here is CASSYPPGTGVYRETQYF. The CDR3 DNA is TGTGCCAGCAGTTACCCCCCCGGGACAGGGGTTTATCGAGAGACCCAGTACTTC.